This T cell receptor (beta chain) was retrieved from a study of blood T cell repertoires in COVID-19. Looking at the study overall: PBMCs, B-cell-depleted T cells, or T cells provided the cDNA or gDNA that made up the material.

Original analysis: By means of reference gene primer amplification, nucleated cell counts were estimated. Assay: immunoSEQ multiplex PCR; the TCRdb copy retains only in-frame clones and omits some. V and J calls and clone size are copied from that table; D and trimming were computed from the DNA. This sample carries approximately 500,000 clones, about 89% of them seen once, and the ten largest clones take roughly 8.3%. Seattle-derived patients entered the study during active infection and were followed longitudinally. V lost 2 bases to trimming and J lost 5 bases; unmatched junction nucleotides: 11. The germline V gene has CDR1 SGHTA and CDR2 FQGTGA. The CDR3 runs 17 residues.

The chain joins TRBV7-3 to TRBJ1-1, with 10 bases lining up with TRBD1. The sequence came from a woman aged 50 to 60 with COVID-19, enrolled during active disease. The sample taken for sequencing was peripheral blood. CDR3: CASSLDATGGVGTEAFF. CDR3 bases: TGTGCCAGCAGCTTAGATGCGACAGGGGGCGTAGGAACTGAAGCTTTCTTT.